This T cell receptor (beta chain) was profiled in a study of T cell responses to AZD1222 COVID-19 vaccine. Findings of the study overall: Possibly, clonal diversity was underestimated; donors were largely white British and included more females. Spike-specific TCR breadth rose after two AZD1222 doses, and depth rose as well.

For this clone: Its antigen remains unidentified.

Profiling relied on immunoSEQ multiplex PCR, and the TCRdb table lists in-frame clones only, not all of them. In the table there are 110,000 to 150,000 clones, roughly 90% of which are singletons. The study pooled second doses at about 4 or about 12 weeks. CDR1 and CDR2 from the germline V gene are SNHLY and FYNNEI. The V and J ends lost 7 bases and 4 bases respectively, with 10 bases between them. The CDR3 is 12 residues long. The V call is TRBV2, the J call TRBJ1-1; unclear D gene. The receptor comes from an adult who received the AZD1222 COVID-19 vaccine. The sequenced sample was peripheral blood, obtained 28 days after the second AZD1222 dose. CDR3 nucleotides: TGTGCCAGCAATCGGGAACCCACTGAAGCTTTCTTT. This encodes CASNREPTEAFF.